This passage covers 8 T cell receptor beta chains from one sample sequenced in a study of T cells in Graves' hyperthyroidism and ophthalmopathy (dated by TCRdb to about 2019). Receptor libraries were prepared by multiplex PCR. Sequencer: Illumina HiSeq 2000. The TCR beta CDR3 regions were amplified from RNA transcripts. For the first round of RT-PCR on the TCR CDR3, the HTBI primer set was used together with the Qiagen OneStep RT-PCR kit. TCRdb redid the processing of the public reads, applying fastp at Q25 and MiXCR, and retained in-frame beta chains. Entries that share a CDR3 protein sequence are merged under the most common genes and DNA. Across this sample there are about 680,000 distinct CDR3 sequences, with roughly 32% seen only once. The top ten clones comprise 30% to 40% of the sample. The sequenced material came from blood. The receptors derive from a woman in her 40s with Graves' hyperthyroidism.

Notes on this clonotype: The junction departs from the called germline gene at one end, perhaps through a read error. V and J are TRBV25-1 and TRBJ1-5; weak D call: TRBD1 (5 bases). Germline V gene data show CDR1 as MGHDK and CDR2 as SYGVNS. The CDR3 covers 13 residues. CDR3 loop: CTSSSGGGQPQHF. The CDR3 region has the DNA TGTACCAGCAGTTCGGGGGGTGGTCAGCCCCAGCATTTT.

In its sample, this clonotype was seen a few times. The CDR3: CASSVGITTATGELFF. The CDR3 DNA reads as TGTGCCAGCAGCGTAGGAATTACTACGGCCACCGGGGAGCTGTTTTTT. V gene TRBV9 combines with J gene TRBJ2-2; D unresolved. CDR3 size: 16 residues. Trimming took off 0 bases at V and 4 bases at J, with 13 bases between the two ends. Germline CDR1 SGDLS, CDR2 YYNGEE.

A few counts support this clonotype. One junction end does not reproduce the germline sequence, and a read error may be involved. The chain uses TRBV5-1 and TRBJ2-7, with unresolved D. The CDR3 is 12 residues long. Per the germline V gene, CDR1 is SGHRS and CDR2 is YFSETQ. CDR3 in DNA: TGCGCCAGCAGCTTGGCCTCCAACGAGCAGTACTTC. This translates into CASSLASNEQYF.

Concerning this clonotype: Compared with germline, one end of the junction differs, possibly owing to a read error. The chain carries TRBV6-5 and TRBJ1-1; no clear D gene. The germline V gene encodes CDR1 MNHEY and CDR2 SVGAGI. This CDR3 comprises 11 residues. The CDR3 bases are TGTGCCATCAGTGAACCAGGTGAAGCTTTCTTT. This translates into CAISEPGEAFF.

There are a few counts of this clonotype. This chain joins TRBV4-3 and TRBJ1-1; 8 nucleotides agree with TRBD1. The CDR3 is made up of 13 amino acids. The germline V gene has CDR1 LGHNA and CDR2 YSLEER. V dropped 0 bases and J dropped 7; count of bases not matched to a gene: 1. The chain's CDR3 is CASSQEGQGEAFF. CDR3 DNA: TGCGCCAGCAGCCAAGAAGGACAGGGTGAAGCTTTCTTT.

The chain uses TRBV6-2 or TRBV6-3 and TRBJ1-6; perhaps TRBD1 as D (5 bases). The CDR3 has 12 amino acids. Trimming removed 3 bases from V and 9 bases from J, with 6 bases in between. CDR1 MNHEY and CDR2 SVGEGT come from the germline V gene. CDR3 in amino acids: CASSYQGSPLHF. DNA for the CDR3: TGTGCCAGCAGTTATCAGGGTTCACCCCTCCACTTT.

The rearrangement joins TRBV2 to TRBJ1-4; TRBD1 is a possible D gene (5 bases). Trimming removed 5 bases from V and 7 bases from J, with 14 bases in between. Germline V gene data show CDR1 as SNHLY and CDR2 as FYNNEI. CDR3 length equals 14 residues. CDR3 sequence reads: CASSSQGLIEKLFF. CDR3 in DNA: TGTGCCAGCAGTTCCCAGGGTTTGATTGAAAAACTGTTTTTT.

As for this clonotype: This sequence may be a read error, since a much larger clone differs from it by one base. DNA of the CDR3: TGCGCCAGCAGCCAAGGCCGGGACAGGGTTTCACCCCCCCACTTT. This encodes CASSQGRDRVSPPHF. V and J are TRBV4-1 and TRBJ1-6; 9 bases are a match to TRBD1. Germline V lookup: CDR1 MGHRA, CDR2 YSYEKL. This CDR3 contains 15 residues.